At least ten counts were recorded for the clone carrying this T cell receptor (beta chain). The source of the sample is a study of T-cell reconstitution after alpha-beta-depleted transplantation in children. TCRbeta library construction was performed incorporating unique molecular identifiers. TCRdb itself ran the PCR reads through MiXCR, one entry per CDR3 protein. The sample carries under 850,000 distinct CDR3 sequences, less than 15% recorded once. Germline lookup yields CDR1 SGHRS and CDR2 YFSETQ. With 3 bases removed from V and 5 bases from J, the gap between germline ends came to 11 bases. This CDR3 contains 14 residues.

The sequence was collected from a girl aged 2 to 9 with congenital amegakaryocytic thrombocytopenia, due to receive a stem cell transplant. Sequenced material: PBMCs, taken before TCRalphabeta/CD19-depleted stem cell transplant. The V call is TRBV5-1, the J call TRBJ2-2; D is possibly TRBD1 (5 bases). CDR3 nucleotide sequence: TGCGCCAGCAGCTACGACAGCCTTACCGGGGAGCTGTTTTTT. Its translation is CASSYDSLTGELFF. Full variable domain (remainder filled in from reference TRBV5-1 and TRBJ2-2): KAGVTQTPRYLIKTRGQQVTLSCSPISGHRSVSWYQQTPGQGLQFLFEYFSETQRNKGNFPGRFSGRQFSNSRSEMNVSTLELGDSALYLCASSYDSLTGELFFGEGSRLTVL.